The clone carrying this TCR beta chain was found many times. Its antigen is unknown. All participating donors were Caucasian adults from Nashville, Tennessee. Genomic DNA of unsorted samples came from tens of millions of PBMCs. These data belong to a study of shared clonotypes between healthy human individuals. Study processing details: Sequence data from immunoSEQ were junction-only and lacked quality scores; consequently, filtering differed. This table comes from immunoSEQ multiplex PCR, and its TCRdb copy is limited to in-frame clones, with some not included. V, J and clone size were drawn from that table, and D and trimming were deduced from the DNA. Of hundreds of thousands of clones listed, 76% were seen once; the top ten hold over 10%. Whole-study findings and limits: Only blood underwent sampling, and tissue repertoires likely differ.

The sequenced sample was PBMCs. The clonotype comes from a woman between 35 and 50 years old in good health. Some clones in this sample may be carry-over from other donors' samples.

The CDR3 DNA is TGTGCCAGCAGCTTAATGGCGGGAGAAGGGGAGACCCAGTACTTC. Its translation: CASSLMAGEGETQYF. The J gene is TRBJ2-5, the V gene TRBV7-3; 7 nucleotides line up with TRBD2. The V and J ends lost 1 base and 5 bases, in that order; junction bases with no gene match: 7. The CDR3 extends over 15 amino acids. Germline CDR1 reads SGHTA; CDR2 reads FQGTGA.